Shown below are 12 T cell receptor beta chains from a single sample sequenced in a study of T-cell reconstitution after alpha-beta-depleted transplantation in children. Unique molecular identifiers featured in how the TCRbeta library was prepared. TCRdb independently ran MiXCR on the PCR reads; one entry per CDR3 protein. The table includes about 420,000 distinct CDR3 sequences, 11% detected once. Material: PBMCs from the stem cell graft donor, obtained from the stem cell graft. These receptor sequences come from a human donor who donated a stem cell graft to a child with acute myeloid leukemia.

The genes are TRBV23-1 and TRBJ2-2, with D hard to call. TRBV23-1 is classed as an ORF, of uncertain function. This CDR3 is built from 17 residues. V lost 0 bases and J 5 bases, leaving 16 bases between the germline ends. The CDR3 nucleotides read TGCGCCAGCAGTCAATCACACCCAGGTTGTCGAACCGGGGAGCTGTTTTTT. The encoded protein is CASSQSHPGCRTGELFF.

This clonotype was observed a handful of times. This chain links TRBV6-2 or TRBV6-3 with TRBJ2-3; 9 nucleotides align to TRBD2. Germline values: CDR1 MNHEY, CDR2 SVGEGT. The V segment lost 2 bases and the J segment 4 bases; nucleotides outside the gene matches: 28. CDR3 length: 23 residues. In DNA, the CDR3 is TGTGCCAGCAGTTACCGGCAGGGACGCCGACCGGGACTAGCAACCTCCCGCCCAGATACGCAGTATTTT. This gives the protein CASSYRQGRRPGLATSRPDTQYF.

The rearrangement links TRBV5-1 to TRBJ2-1; D is tentatively TRBD1 or TRBD2 (5 bases each). The CDR3 totals 14 residues. Trimming shortened V by 6 bases and J by 0 bases, and 10 bases separated the two germline ends. Germline V gene data show CDR1 as SGHRS and CDR2 as YFSETQ. The CDR3 DNA follows: TGCGCCAGCACCCCCGGGACCTCCTACAATGAGCAGTTCTTC. It is translated as CASTPGTSYNEQFF. The full variable domain, its missing parts supplied by reference TRBV5-1 and TRBJ2-1, is KAGVTQTPRYLIKTRGQQVTLSCSPISGHRSVSWYQQTPGQGLQFLFEYFSETQRNKGNFPGRFSGRQFSNSRSEMNVSTLELGDSALYLCASTPGTSYNEQFFGPGTRLTVL.

This clonotype was observed many times. Here the CDR3 DNA reads TGCGCCAGCAGCTCGCAGGGAGAAGGCGGCATTCAGTACTTC. It codes for CASSSQGEGGIQYF. The J gene is TRBJ2-4, the V gene TRBV5-1; the D gene could be TRBD1 or TRBD2 (5 bases each). CDR1 is SGHRS and CDR2 is YFSETQ in the germline V gene. Deletions cut 3 bases from V and 9 bases from J, with 16 bases between. This CDR3 comprises 14 residues.

This clonotype was observed a few times. CDR3 DNA: TGCAGTGCCCCTCCCCCGTGGACTAGCGGGAGGCCCATGCGCACAGATACGCAGTATTTT. Translated: CSAPPPWTSGRPMRTDTQYF. V usage is TRBV20-1 and J usage is TRBJ2-3; 14 bases fit TRBD2. Germline V gene lookup returns CDR1 DFQATT and CDR2 SNEGSKA (reference sequence). The trim removed 6 bases at V and 1 base at J, leaving 18 bases unmatched. CDR3 length: 20 amino acids.

This chain uses TRBV29-1 with TRBJ1-2; 9 positions match TRBD1. The CDR3 is 14 residues long. J lost 7 bases, V lost 5 bases, and 11 bases had no gene match. Germline-derived CDR1 and CDR2 are SQVTM and ANQGSEA. The CDR3 DNA reads as TGCAGCGTTCTCCCTACAGGGGGCGCCGGTGGCTACACCTTC. This translates into CSVLPTGGAGGYTF.

This clonotype was observed a handful of times. The V and J genes are TRBV7-2 and TRBJ1-2, with unresolved D. CDR1 SGHTA and CDR2 FQGNSA come from the germline V gene. Trimming took 5 bases from V and 5 from J, leaving 15 bases between them. CDR3 length: 14 residues. CDR3 coding DNA: TGTGCCAGCAGCCCGGGCGGGCAAGATTATGGCTACACCTTC. It codes for CASSPGGQDYGYTF.

The gene calls are TRBV25-1 and TRBJ2-5; 9 bases are shared with TRBD1. Germline V CDR1 and CDR2: MGHDK, SYGVNS. The CDR3 length is 13 residues. The V segment lost 11 bases and the J segment 1 base; nucleotides outside the gene matches: 5. The CDR3: CASGQGPQETQYF. The CDR3 DNA follows: TGTGCCTCGGGACAGGGACCCCAAGAGACCCAGTACTTC.

The V gene is TRBV12-3 or TRBV12-4, the J gene TRBJ1-2; D unclear. There are 13 residues in the CDR3. Trimming pared 7 bases from V and 7 bases from J, leaving 16 bases between. CDR3 loop: CASIQTGLGGYTF. Written as DNA, the CDR3 is TGTGCCAGCATCCAGACGGGGTTGGGTGGCTACACCTTC.

This sequence joins TRBV20-1 and TRBJ1-5, with 9 positions matching TRBD1. J lost 11 bases, V lost 0 bases, and 8 bases had no gene match. The CDR3 runs 14 residues. Germline values: CDR1 DFQATT, CDR2 SNEGSKA (reference sequence). This chain's CDR3 is CSARELGQGWTQHF. CDR3 DNA sequence: TGCAGTGCTAGAGAGTTGGGACAGGGATGGACCCAGCATTTT.

The V call is TRBV19, the J call TRBJ2-7, with D maybe TRBD1 (5 bases). The CDR3 is 14 amino acids. Germline V gives CDR1 LNHDA, CDR2 SQIVND (reference sequence). Trimming pared 6 bases from V and 1 base from J, leaving 13 bases between. The CDR3 region is CASREVGRSYEQYF. CDR3 DNA sequence: TGTGCCAGTAGGGAAGTGGGGCGGTCCTACGAGCAGTACTTC.

This clonotype has only a few counts. V and J are TRBV5-1 and TRBJ2-2, with D perhaps matching TRBD1 (6 bases). CDR3 length equals 14 residues. V was trimmed by 3 bases and J by 5 bases, leaving 11 bases between them. In germline, CDR1 is SGHRS, CDR2 YFSETQ. CDR3 loop: CASSSRQATGELFF. The DNA of the CDR3 is TGCGCCAGCAGCTCCAGACAGGCGACCGGGGAGCTGTTTTTT.